This TCR beta chain is from a study of blood T cell repertoires in COVID-19. Per germline, CDR1 SGHTA and CDR2 FQGNSA. Deletions cut 5 bases from V and 8 bases from J, with 13 bases between. The CDR3 is made up of 13 amino acids. Source study methods: Scientists estimated how many nucleated cells there were by amplifying reference gene primers. Produced via immunoSEQ multiplex PCR; TCRdb's table is partial and in-frame only. V, J and clone size were drawn from that table, and D and trimming were deduced from the DNA. Here the sample spans a few hundred thousand clones, 85% to 90% being singletons. Participant age was roughly 18 to 100 years, and participants resided in about two dozen US areas.

This clonotype was sampled from a man between 18 and 35 years old who had recovered from COVID-19. Material: PBMCs or T cells enriched from blood (not recorded which). The chain has TRBV7-2 and TRBJ2-1, with D maybe TRBD1 (6 bases). CDR3 loop: CASSLMGADEQFF. Written as DNA, the CDR3 is TGTGCCAGCAGCCTCATGGGGGCGGATGAGCAGTTCTTC. The full variable domain, rest sourced from reference TRBV7-2 and TRBJ2-1, is GAGVSQSPSNKVTEKGKDVELRCDPISGHTALYWYRQSLGQGLEFLIYFQGNSAPDKSGLPSDRFSAERTGGSVSTLTIQRTQQEDSAVYLCASSLMGADEQFFGPGTRLTVL.